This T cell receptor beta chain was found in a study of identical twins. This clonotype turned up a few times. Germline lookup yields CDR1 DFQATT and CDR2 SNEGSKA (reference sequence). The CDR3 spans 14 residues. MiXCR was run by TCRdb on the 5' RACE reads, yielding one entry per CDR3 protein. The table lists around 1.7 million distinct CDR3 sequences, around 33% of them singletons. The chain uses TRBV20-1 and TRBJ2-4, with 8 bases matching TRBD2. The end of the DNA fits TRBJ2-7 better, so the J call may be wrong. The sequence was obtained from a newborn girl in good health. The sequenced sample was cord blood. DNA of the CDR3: TGCAGTGCTAGAACCCCGGGAGGGCCTCGCGAGCAGTACTTC. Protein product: CSARTPGGPREQYF.